Presented here are 22 T cell receptor beta chains from one specimen sequenced in a study of blood T cell repertoires in COVID-19. This table comes from immunoSEQ multiplex PCR, and its TCRdb copy is limited to in-frame clones, with some not included. The sample holds a few hundred thousand clones, roughly 84% seen once. The sample taken for sequencing was PBMCs or T cells enriched from blood (not recorded which). The source is a man aged 50-60 years who had recovered from COVID-19.

Here the CDR3 DNA reads TGTGCCACCAGCAGAGACGGGGGGCCAGGGACCCAGTACTTC. Translation: CATSRDGGPGTQYF. This chain links TRBV15 with TRBJ2-5, with D maybe TRBD2 (7 bases). V gave up 0 bases and J gave up 7 bases, with 12 bases separating them. There are 14 residues in the CDR3. From germline, CDR1 is LNHNV and CDR2 YYDKDF (reference sequence).

The chain employs TRBV19 and TRBJ1-1; D not certain. The CDR3 is 16 amino acids. The germline V and J ends were trimmed by 5 bases and 1 base, with 17 bases remaining between them. Germline V lookup: CDR1 LNHDA, CDR2 SQIVND (reference sequence). CDR3 DNA: TGTGCCAGTAGTCCGCCAGGCCTCTCTCGGAACACTGAAGCTTTCTTT. Protein product: CASSPPGLSRNTEAFF.

V usage is TRBV28 and J usage is TRBJ1-2; the D gene is possibly TRBD1 (5 bases). The CDR3 is 12 residues long. The germline V gene has CDR1 MDHEN and CDR2 SYDVKM. Trimming cost V 5 bases and J 7 bases, with 11 bases left between them. The DNA of the CDR3 is TGTGCCAGCAGTCCCGGGGGGGGTGGCTACACCTTC. It codes for CASSPGGGGYTF.

This chain connects TRBV7-2 to TRBJ1-2, with D unclear. This CDR3 spans 11 amino acids. Germline V gene lookup returns CDR1 SGHTA and CDR2 FQGNSA. Trimming left V 5 bases short and J 5 bases short, with 6 bases between. CDR3 DNA sequence: TGTGCCAGCAGCCGGGAATATGGCTACACCTTC. Translation gives CASSREYGYTF.

The chain uses TRBV10-1 and TRBJ2-2; tentatively, D is TRBD1 (5 bases). The CDR3 totals 15 residues. In germline, CDR1 is WNHNN, CDR2 SYGVQD (reference sequence). Trimming shortened V by 4 bases and J by 2 bases, and 11 bases separated the two germline ends. CDR3 region: CASSAGQGNTGELFF. In DNA form, the CDR3 reads TGCGCCAGCAGTGCCGGCCAGGGAAACACCGGGGAGCTGTTTTTT.

This clone has more than one count but fewer than ten. The V and J genes are TRBV5-1 and TRBJ2-1; TRBD2 matches 10 bases. The CDR3 consists of 15 residues. Germline V gene data show CDR1 as SGHRS and CDR2 as YFSETQ. Unmatched junction bases numbered 5, after V lost 0 bases and J lost 8 bases. The CDR3 loop reads CASSLDSGRGDEQFF. The CDR3 region has the DNA TGCGCCAGCAGCTTGGACAGCGGGAGGGGGGATGAGCAGTTCTTC.

This clone has just a few counts. The chain couples TRBV9 to TRBJ2-1, with D perhaps TRBD2 (5 bases). This CDR3 contains 13 residues. The germline V and J ends were trimmed by 7 bases and 4 bases, with 12 bases remaining between them. Germline CDR1 reads SGDLS; CDR2 reads YYNGEE. Written as DNA, the CDR3 is TGTGCCAGCTCCCCTGGACTTTACAATGAGCAGTTCTTC. Protein product: CASSPGLYNEQFF.

The J gene is TRBJ2-3, the V gene TRBV4-3, with D maybe TRBD2 (6 bases). The CDR3 sequence is 16 residues long. V was clipped by 4 bases and J by 1 base, with 15 bases between them. The germline V gene encodes CDR1 LGHNA and CDR2 YSLEER. The CDR3 region is CASSPLGGKGTDTQYF. The DNA for the CDR3 is TGCGCCAGCAGCCCCCTCGGCGGGAAAGGCACAGATACGCAGTATTTT.

The V and J genes are TRBV6-5 and TRBJ2-2; D remains unclear. Trimming took off 2 bases at V and 7 bases at J, with 5 bases between the two ends. The CDR3 is made up of 12 amino acids. The germline gives CDR1 MNHEY, CDR2 SVGAGI. The CDR3 loop is CASSYVIGELFF. In nucleotides, the CDR3 is TGTGCCAGCAGTTACGTTATCGGGGAGCTGTTTTTT.

V is TRBV3-1 (or the pseudogene TRBV3-2) and J is TRBJ1-1; D call uncertain. This CDR3 spans 15 amino acids. Trimming left V 1 base short and J 7 bases short, with 16 bases between. Germline CDR1 and CDR2: LGHDT and YNNKEL (reference sequence). The CDR3 region is CASSQGQAGGREAFF. The CDR3 nucleotides are TGTGCCAGCAGCCAAGGGCAAGCGGGTGGGCGTGAAGCTTTCTTT.

V usage is TRBV2 and J usage is TRBJ2-3, with 7 bases that match TRBD1. This CDR3 has 16 amino acids. J was trimmed by 2 bases and V by 5 bases; bases with no gene match: 10. The germline V gene has CDR1 SNHLY and CDR2 FYNNEI. The CDR3 DNA is TGTGCCAGCAGTCCTAACAGGGGATTGGACACAGATACGCAGTATTTT. It is translated as CASSPNRGLDTDTQYF. The full variable domain, in which reference TRBV2 and TRBJ2-3 provide the parts outside the CDR3, is EPEVTQTPSHQVTQMGQEVILRCVPISNHLYFYWYRQILGQKVEFLVSFYNNEISEKSEIFDDQFSVERPDGSNFTLKIRSTKLEDSAMYFCASSPNRGLDTDTQYFGPGTRLTVL.

The V call is TRBV27, the J call TRBJ2-5; 8 positions agree with TRBD1. Losses at the gene ends were 4 bases for V and 5 bases for J; bases not matched to a gene: 6. The CDR3 length is 14 residues. Germline loops: CDR1 MNHEY, CDR2 SMNVEV (reference sequence). The CDR3 DNA is TGTGCCAGCAGTTGGACAGGGAACCTGGAGACCCAGTACTTC. It yields the protein CASSWTGNLETQYF.

This sequence joins TRBV9 and TRBJ2-2, with a possible D match to TRBD2 (6 bases). Per the germline V gene, CDR1 is SGDLS and CDR2 is YYNGEE. Trimming took 2 bases from V and 5 from J, leaving 10 bases between them. The CDR3 is 14 amino acids. The CDR3 reads CASSVGGRTGELFF. In nucleotides, the CDR3 is TGTGCCAGCAGCGTCGGAGGGCGGACCGGGGAGCTGTTTTTT.

The chain is built from TRBV20-1 and TRBJ1-2; D is perhaps TRBD1 (6 bases). Germline V CDR1 and CDR2: DFQATT, SNEGSKA (reference sequence). This CDR3 is 11 amino acids long. V dropped 3 bases and J dropped 13 bases, with 15 bases sitting between them. The CDR3 DNA reads TGCAGTGCTAGGGCTATACAGGGTTCCACCTTC. As protein: CSARAIQGSTF.

V usage is TRBV5-1 and J usage is TRBJ2-2; D might be TRBD2 (6 bases). In germline, CDR1 is SGHRS, CDR2 YFSETQ. Trimming pared 1 base from V and 5 bases from J, leaving 12 bases between. The CDR3 is 15 residues long. The CDR3 is CASSLRQEGTGELFF. CDR3 in DNA: TGCGCCAGCAGCTTGCGCCAGGAGGGAACCGGGGAGCTGTTTTTT.

The sample holds one count of this clone. The V call is TRBV11-2, the J call TRBJ2-3, with 8 bases fitting TRBD2. CDR1 and CDR2 (germline): SGHAT, FQNNGV. The length of the CDR3 is 15 residues. Unmatched junction bases numbered 6, after V lost 3 bases and J lost 4 bases. CDR3 nucleotides: TGTGCCAGCAGCTTTGGGCAGCGGGAGCCAGATACGCAGTATTTT. Amino acid sequence: CASSFGQREPDTQYF.

The chain links TRBV9 to TRBJ2-5; 9 positions match TRBD1. This CDR3 region has 15 residues. The V gene end was trimmed by 0 bases and the J gene end by 1 base; junction bases not matched to a gene: 1. Germline assignment: CDR1 SGDLS and CDR2 YYNGEE. The CDR3 loop is CASSVGDRAQETQYF. CDR3 bases: TGTGCCAGCAGCGTAGGGGACAGGGCCCAAGAGACCCAGTACTTC.

This chain joins TRBV19 and TRBJ1-1; tentatively, D is TRBD1 (6 bases). CDR1 LNHDA and CDR2 SQIVND come from the germline V gene (reference sequence). CDR3 length: 11 amino acids. The CDR3 sequence: CGGHLNTEAFF. CDR3 in DNA: TGTGGGGGACACCTGAACACTGAAGCTTTCTTT.

CDR3 bases: TGTGCTAGTGGTTCGGACAGCATCTCGGGAAACACCATATATTTT. This encodes CASGSDSISGNTIYF. The V and J genes are TRBV12-5 and TRBJ1-3; tentative D call: TRBD1 (6 bases). CDR1 is LGHNT and CDR2 is FRNRAP in the germline V gene. The CDR3 runs to 15 residues. Trimming pared 4 bases from V and 4 bases from J, leaving 14 bases between.

V is TRBV10-3 and J is TRBJ2-2, with D hard to call. There are 15 residues in the CDR3. V was shortened by 2 bases and J by 1 base, with 8 bases between the two germline ends. CDR1 ENHRY and CDR2 SYGVKD come from the germline V gene. The CDR3, as DNA: TGTGCCATCAGTGAGCTACCAAAGAACACCGGGGAGCTGTTTTTT. It specifies CAISELPKNTGELFF.

This chain connects TRBV27 to TRBJ1-2, with D possibly TRBD1 on 6 matching bases. CDR1 and CDR2 (germline): MNHEY, SMNVEV (reference sequence). V lost 6 bases, J lost 2 bases, and 13 bases lay in between. The CDR3 consists of 14 residues. CDR3 DNA: TGTGCCAGCAGCCCTCACAGGGTAAACTATGGCTACACCTTC. Translating it yields CASSPHRVNYGYTF.

CDR3 bases: TGTGCCAGCAGCCATTCGGGGATCACCGGGGAGCTGTTTTTT. Its protein product is CASSHSGITGELFF. The rearrangement joins TRBV3-1 (or the pseudogene TRBV3-2) to TRBJ2-2; tentative D call: TRBD2 (5 bases). The CDR3 consists of 14 residues. V lost 3 bases, J lost 4 bases, and 9 bases lay in between. The germline V gene encodes CDR1 LGHDT and CDR2 YNNKEL (reference sequence).